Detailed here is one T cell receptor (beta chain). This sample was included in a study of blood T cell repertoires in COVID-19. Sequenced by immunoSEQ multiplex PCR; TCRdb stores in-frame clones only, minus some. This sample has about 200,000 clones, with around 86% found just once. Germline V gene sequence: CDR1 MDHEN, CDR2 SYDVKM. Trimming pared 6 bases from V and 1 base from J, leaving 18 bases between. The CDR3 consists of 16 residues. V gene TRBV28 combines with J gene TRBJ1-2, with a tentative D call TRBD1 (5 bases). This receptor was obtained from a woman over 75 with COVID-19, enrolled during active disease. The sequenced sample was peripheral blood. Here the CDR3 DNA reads TGTGCCAGCAGCCTAAGTTTGGGGGGGGATAACTATGGCTACACCTTC. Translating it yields CASSLSLGGDNYGYTF.